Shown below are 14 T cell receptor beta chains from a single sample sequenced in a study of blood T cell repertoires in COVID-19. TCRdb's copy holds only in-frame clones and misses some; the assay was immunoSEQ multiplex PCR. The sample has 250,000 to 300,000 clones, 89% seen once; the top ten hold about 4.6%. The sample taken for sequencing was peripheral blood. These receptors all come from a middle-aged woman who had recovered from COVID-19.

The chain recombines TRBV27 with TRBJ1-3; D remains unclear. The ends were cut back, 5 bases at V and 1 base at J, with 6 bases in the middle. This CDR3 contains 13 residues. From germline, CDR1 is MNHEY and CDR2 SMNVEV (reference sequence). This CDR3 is CASSRASGNTIYF. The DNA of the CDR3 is TGTGCCAGCAGTAGAGCATCTGGAAACACCATATATTTT.

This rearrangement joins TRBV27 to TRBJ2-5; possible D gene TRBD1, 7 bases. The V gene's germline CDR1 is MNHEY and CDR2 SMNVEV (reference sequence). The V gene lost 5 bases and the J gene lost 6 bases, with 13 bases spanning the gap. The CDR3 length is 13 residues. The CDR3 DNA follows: TGTGCCAGCAGTCCACAGGGGAGGCAGACCCAGTACTTC. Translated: CASSPQGRQTQYF.

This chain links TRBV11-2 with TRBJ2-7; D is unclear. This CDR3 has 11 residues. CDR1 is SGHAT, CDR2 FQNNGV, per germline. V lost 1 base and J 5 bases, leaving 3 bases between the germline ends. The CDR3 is CASSLADEQYF. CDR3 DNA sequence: TGTGCCAGCAGCTTAGCGGACGAGCAGTACTTC. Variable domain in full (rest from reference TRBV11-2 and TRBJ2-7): EAGVAQSPRYKIIEKRQSVAFWCNPISGHATLYWYQQILGQGPKLLIQFQNNGVVDDSQLPKDRFSAERLKGVDSTLKIQPAKLEDSAVYLCASSLADEQYFGPGTRLTVT.

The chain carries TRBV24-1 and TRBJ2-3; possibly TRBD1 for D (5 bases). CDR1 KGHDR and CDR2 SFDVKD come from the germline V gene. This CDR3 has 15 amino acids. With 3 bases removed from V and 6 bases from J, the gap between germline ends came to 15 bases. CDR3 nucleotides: TGTGCCACCAGTGATGGGGCCTCTTTAGGGGATACGCAGTATTTT. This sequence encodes CATSDGASLGDTQYF.

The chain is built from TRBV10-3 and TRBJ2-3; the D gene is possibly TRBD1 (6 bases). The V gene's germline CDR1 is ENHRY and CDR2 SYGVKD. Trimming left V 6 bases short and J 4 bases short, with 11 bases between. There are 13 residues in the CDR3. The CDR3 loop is CAIRTGSADTQYF. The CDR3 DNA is TGTGCCATCAGAACAGGGTCGGCAGATACGCAGTATTTT.

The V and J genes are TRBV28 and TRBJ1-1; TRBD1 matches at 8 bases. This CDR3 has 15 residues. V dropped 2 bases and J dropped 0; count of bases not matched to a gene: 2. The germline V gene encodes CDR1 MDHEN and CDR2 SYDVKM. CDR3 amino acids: CASSLPRGLNTEAFF. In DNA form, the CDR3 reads TGTGCCAGCAGTTTACCCAGGGGGCTGAACACTGAAGCTTTCTTT.

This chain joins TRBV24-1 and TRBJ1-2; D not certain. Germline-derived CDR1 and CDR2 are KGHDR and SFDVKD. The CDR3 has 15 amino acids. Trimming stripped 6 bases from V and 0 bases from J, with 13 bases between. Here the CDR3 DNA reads TGTGCCACCAGTAATCCAGGCCGCGCTAACTATGGCTACACCTTC. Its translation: CATSNPGRANYGYTF.

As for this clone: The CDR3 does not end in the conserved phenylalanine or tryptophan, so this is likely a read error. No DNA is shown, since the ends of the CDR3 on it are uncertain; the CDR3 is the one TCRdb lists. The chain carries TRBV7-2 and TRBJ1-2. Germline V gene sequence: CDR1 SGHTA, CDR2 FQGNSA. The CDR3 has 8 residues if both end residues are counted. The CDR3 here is CASSLKRV.

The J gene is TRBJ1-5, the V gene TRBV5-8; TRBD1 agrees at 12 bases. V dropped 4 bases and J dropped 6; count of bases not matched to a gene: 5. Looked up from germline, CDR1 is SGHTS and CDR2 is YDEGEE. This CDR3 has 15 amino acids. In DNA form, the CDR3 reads TGTGCCAGCAGCCGGGGACAGGGGGCGAGTCAGCCCCAGCATTTT. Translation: CASSRGQGASQPQHF.

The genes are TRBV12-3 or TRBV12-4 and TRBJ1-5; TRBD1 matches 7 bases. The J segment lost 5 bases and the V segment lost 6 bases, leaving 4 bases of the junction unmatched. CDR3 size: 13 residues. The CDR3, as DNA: TGTGCCAGCAGCCGAGACAGGGATCAGCCCCAGCATTTT. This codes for CASSRDRDQPQHF.

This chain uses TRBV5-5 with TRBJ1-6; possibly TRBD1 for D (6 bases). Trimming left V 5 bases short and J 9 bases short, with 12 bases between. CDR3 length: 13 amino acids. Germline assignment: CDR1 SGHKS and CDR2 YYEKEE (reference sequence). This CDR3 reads CASSVGTSSPLHF. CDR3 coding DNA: TGTGCCAGCAGTGTCGGGACATCTTCACCCCTCCACTTT.

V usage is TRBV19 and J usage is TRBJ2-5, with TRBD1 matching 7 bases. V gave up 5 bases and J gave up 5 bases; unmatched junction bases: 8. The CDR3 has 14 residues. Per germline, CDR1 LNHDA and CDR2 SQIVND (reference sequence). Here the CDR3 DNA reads TGTGCCAGTAGTCCGCAGGGGGTTTGGGAGACCCAGTACTTC. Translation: CASSPQGVWETQYF.

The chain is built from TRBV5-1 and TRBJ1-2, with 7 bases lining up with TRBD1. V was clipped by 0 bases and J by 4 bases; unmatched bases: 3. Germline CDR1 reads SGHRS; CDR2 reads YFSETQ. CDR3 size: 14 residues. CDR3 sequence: CASSLAGTVYGYTF. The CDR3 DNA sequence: TGCGCCAGCAGCTTGGCCGGGACAGTCTATGGCTACACCTTC. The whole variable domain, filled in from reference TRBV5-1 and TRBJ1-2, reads KAGVTQTPRYLIKTRGQQVTLSCSPISGHRSVSWYQQTPGQGLQFLFEYFSETQRNKGNFPGRFSGRQFSNSRSEMNVSTLELGDSALYLCASSLAGTVYGYTFGSGTRLTVV.

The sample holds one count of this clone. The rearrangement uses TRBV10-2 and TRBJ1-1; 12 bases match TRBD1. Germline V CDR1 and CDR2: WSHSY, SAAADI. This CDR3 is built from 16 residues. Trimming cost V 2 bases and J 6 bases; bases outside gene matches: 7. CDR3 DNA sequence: TGCGCCAGCAGTGAGCCCCGGGACAGGGGGCCCCCTGAAGCTTTCTTT. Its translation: CASSEPRDRGPPEAFF.